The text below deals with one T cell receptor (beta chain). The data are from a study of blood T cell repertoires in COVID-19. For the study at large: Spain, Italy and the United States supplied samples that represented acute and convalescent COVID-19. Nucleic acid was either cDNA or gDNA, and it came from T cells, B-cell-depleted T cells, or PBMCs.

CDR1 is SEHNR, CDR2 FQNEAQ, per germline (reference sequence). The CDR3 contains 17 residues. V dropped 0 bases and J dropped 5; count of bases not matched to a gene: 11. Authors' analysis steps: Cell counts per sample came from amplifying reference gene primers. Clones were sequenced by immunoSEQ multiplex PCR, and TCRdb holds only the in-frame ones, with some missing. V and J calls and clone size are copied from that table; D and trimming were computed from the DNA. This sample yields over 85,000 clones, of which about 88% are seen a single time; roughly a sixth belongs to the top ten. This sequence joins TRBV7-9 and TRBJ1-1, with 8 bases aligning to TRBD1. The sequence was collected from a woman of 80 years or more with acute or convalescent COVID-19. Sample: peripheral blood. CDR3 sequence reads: CASSLARIGRGRTEAFF. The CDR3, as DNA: TGTGCCAGCAGCTTAGCGCGTATTGGCAGGGGGCGAACTGAAGCTTTCTTT.